These 2 T cell receptor beta chains were sequenced from one sample in a study of T cells in Graves' hyperthyroidism and ophthalmopathy. The source material, RNA transcripts, was used to amplify TCR beta CDR3 regions. With the HTBI primer set, the TCR CDR3 went through a first round of RT-PCR. TCRdb reprocessed the multiplex PCR reads via MiXCR and lists one record per CDR3 protein. Of about 560,000 distinct CDR3 sequences listed, 15% to 19% were seen once; the top ten hold around 7.5%. Sequencing was carried out using blood. These receptors were obtained from a woman in her twenties or thirties with Graves' hyperthyroidism.

In this sample, this clonotype turned up many times. The rearrangement links TRBV6-5 to TRBJ2-5; D not certain. From germline, CDR1 is MNHEY and CDR2 SVGAGI. Deletions cut 2 bases from V and 8 bases from J, with 12 bases between. The CDR3 runs 13 residues. CDR3 in DNA: TGTGCCAGCAGTTACCAGCGCGATTTTACCCAGTACTTC. It is translated as CASSYQRDFTQYF.

The gene calls are TRBV20-1 and TRBJ2-6; D remains ambiguous. Trimming removed 6 bases from V and 8 bases from J, with 11 bases in between. Germline V gene data show CDR1 as DFQATT and CDR2 as SNEGSKA (reference sequence). The CDR3 sequence is 12 residues long. CDR3 sequence: CSAKTRSNVLTF. CDR3 sequence (DNA): TGCAGTGCAAAGACACGATCCAACGTCCTGACTTTC.